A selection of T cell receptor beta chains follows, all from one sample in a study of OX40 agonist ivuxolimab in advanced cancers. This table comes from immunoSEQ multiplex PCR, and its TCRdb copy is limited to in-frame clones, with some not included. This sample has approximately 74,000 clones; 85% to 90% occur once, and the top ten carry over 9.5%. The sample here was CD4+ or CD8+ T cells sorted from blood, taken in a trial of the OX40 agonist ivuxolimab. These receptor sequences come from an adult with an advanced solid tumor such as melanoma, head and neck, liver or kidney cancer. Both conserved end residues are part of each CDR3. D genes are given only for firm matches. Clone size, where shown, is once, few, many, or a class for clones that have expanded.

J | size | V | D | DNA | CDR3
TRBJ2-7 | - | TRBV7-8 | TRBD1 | TGTGCCAGCAGCTTTTTGACAGGGCCCAACGAGCAGTACTTC | CASSFLTGPNEQYF
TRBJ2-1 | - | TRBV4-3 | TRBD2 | TGCGCCAGCAGCCAAGATGTCCCCCCCGGTAGCGGGAGATGGAATGAGCAGTTCTTC | CASSQDVPPGSGRWNEQFF
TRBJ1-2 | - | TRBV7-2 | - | TGTGCCAGCGTCTTGGGGGGGGCGCTTGTTGGTGGCTACACCTTC | CASVLGGALVGGYTF
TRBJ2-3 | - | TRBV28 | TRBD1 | TGTGCCAGCAGTTTCAGGTGGGGACAGGGAATAGATACGCAGTATTTT | CASSFRWGQGIDTQYF
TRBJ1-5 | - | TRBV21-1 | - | TGTGCCAGCTTACGAGGAGAAGGCAATCAGCCCCAGCATTTT | CASLRGEGNQPQHF
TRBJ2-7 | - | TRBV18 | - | TGTGCCAGCTCACCTGGAGGGGGACCCTACGAGCAGTACTTC | CASSPGGGPYEQYF
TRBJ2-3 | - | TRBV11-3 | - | TGTGCCAGCAGTCGTGGGAGTACGACAGATACGCAGTATTTT | CASSRGSTTDTQYF
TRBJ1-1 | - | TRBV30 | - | TGTGCCTGGAGACTTCAGCCAAATCAGGGGAATGAAGCTTTCTTT | CAWRLQPNQGNEAFF
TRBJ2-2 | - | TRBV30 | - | TGTGCCTGGAGTGTACCCGGGTATGGGAACACCGGGGAGCTGTTTTTT | CAWSVPGYGNTGELFF
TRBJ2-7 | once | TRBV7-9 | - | TGTGCCAGCAGCTTAGCTGTCGAGCAGTACTTC | CASSLAVEQYF
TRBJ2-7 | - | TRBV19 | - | TGTGCCAGTAGTAGGCTGGGCGGCACCCCCTACGAGCAGTACTTC | CASSRLGGTPYEQYF
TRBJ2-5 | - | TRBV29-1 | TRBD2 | TGCAGCGTTGAGGTACTAGCGGGAGTATGGGAGACCCAGTACTTC | CSVEVLAGVWETQYF
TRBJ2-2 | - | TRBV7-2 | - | TGTGCCAGCAGCTTAGTAATACGGGGAACCGGGGAGCTGTTTTTT | CASSLVIRGTGELFF
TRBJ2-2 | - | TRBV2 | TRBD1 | TGTGCCAGCATCCCCGGGACAGGTCGGACCGGGGAGCTGTTTTTT | CASIPGTGRTGELFF
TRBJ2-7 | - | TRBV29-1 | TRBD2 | TGCAGCGTTCTTCTAGCGGGGACGAGCTACGAGCAGTACTTC | CSVLLAGTSYEQYF
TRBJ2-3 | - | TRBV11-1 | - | TGTGCCAGCAGCCCCGTGGGACACCAGGGCACAGATACGCAGTATTTT | CASSPVGHQGTDTQYF
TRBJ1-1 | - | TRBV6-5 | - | TGTGCCAGCAGTTCAGGGGTTGAAGCTTTCTTT | CASSSGVEAFF
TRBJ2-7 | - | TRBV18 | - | TGTGCCAGCTCACCAGGAGCCTACGAGCAGTACTTC | CASSPGAYEQYF
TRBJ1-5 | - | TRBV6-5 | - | TGTGCCAGCAGTTACTCCGTGGGGGGCAATCAGCCCCAGCATTTT | CASSYSVGGNQPQHF
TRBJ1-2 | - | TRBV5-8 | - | TGTGCCAGCAGCTTGAGACAACGTTATGGCTACACCTTC | CASSLRQRYGYTF
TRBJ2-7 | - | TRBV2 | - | TGTGCCAGCAGGGGGCTTTCCTACGAGCAGTACTTC | CASRGLSYEQYF
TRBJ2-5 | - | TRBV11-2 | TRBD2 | TGTGCCAGCAGCCCTGGCTGGACTAGCGGGATTAGAAGAGAGACCCAGTACTTC | CASSPGWTSGIRRETQYF
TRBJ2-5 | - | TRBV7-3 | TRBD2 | TGTGCCAGCAGCTTAGGGGTAGCGGGACGGGGAGAGACCCAGTACTTC | CASSLGVAGRGETQYF
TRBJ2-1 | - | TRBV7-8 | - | TGTGCCAGCAGCTTTAGCCCAGGGTTGTACAATGAGCAGTTCTTC | CASSFSPGLYNEQFF
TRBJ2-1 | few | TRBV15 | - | TGTGCCACCAGAAAAAACGGGCCTAGCTCCTACAATGAGCAGTTCTTC | CATRKNGPSSYNEQFF
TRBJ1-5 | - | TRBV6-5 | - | TGTGCCAGCAGTTACAATCCGGGCAATCAGCCCCAGCATTTT | CASSYNPGNQPQHF
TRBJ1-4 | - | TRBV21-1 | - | TGTGCCAGCAGCAAAGATAGGCTCCCGGGCGAAAAACTGTTTTTT | CASSKDRLPGEKLFF
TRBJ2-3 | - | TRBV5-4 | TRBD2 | TGTGCCAGCAGCTTGGAGGGACTAGCTGATACGCAGTATTTT | CASSLEGLADTQYF
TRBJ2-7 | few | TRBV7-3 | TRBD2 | TGTGCCAGCAGCTTAAAGCCCCGACTAGCGGGAGGGCGCGAGCAGTACTTC | CASSLKPRLAGGREQYF
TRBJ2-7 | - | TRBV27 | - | TGTGCCAGCAGTTTAGTCCGGGGGTACGAGCAGTACTTC | CASSLVRGYEQYF
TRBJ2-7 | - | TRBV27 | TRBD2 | TGTGCCAGCACGACGACAGCTCTAGCGGGGTACGAGCAGTACTTC | CASTTTALAGYEQYF
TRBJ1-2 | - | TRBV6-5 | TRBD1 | TGTGCCAGCAGTTACTCGATCAGGGGGGGCGGCTACACCTTC | CASSYSIRGGGYTF
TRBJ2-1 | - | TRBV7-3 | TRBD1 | TGTGCCAGCAGCTTAGACAGGGGGGCCTACAATGAGCAGTTCTTC | CASSLDRGAYNEQFF
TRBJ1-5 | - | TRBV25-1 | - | TGTGCCAGCAGTGAATCAGCAGGGGCGATCGGTCAGCCCCAGCATTTT | CASSESAGAIGQPQHF
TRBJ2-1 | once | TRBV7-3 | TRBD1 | TGTGCCAGCAGCCACAGGGGGTCTGAGCAGTTCTTC | CASSHRGSEQFF
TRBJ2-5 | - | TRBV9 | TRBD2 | TGTGCCAGCAGCGTAGCGGCGGGAGGCGAGACCCAGTACTTC | CASSVAAGGETQYF
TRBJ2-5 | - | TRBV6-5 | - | TGTGCCAGCAGCCAACTCCAAGAGACCCAGTACTTC | CASSQLQETQYF
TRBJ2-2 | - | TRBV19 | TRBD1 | TGTGCCAGTAGTAGGGACAGGGGGCGCACCGGGGAGCTGTTTTTT | CASSRDRGRTGELFF
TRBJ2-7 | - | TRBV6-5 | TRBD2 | TGTGCCAGCAGTTTCGGACTAGCAAGTTTCGAGCAGTACTTC | CASSFGLASFEQYF
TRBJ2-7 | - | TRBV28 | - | TGTGCCAGCAGTTTATTGCTAGCGACGACCTACGAGCAGTACTTC | CASSLLLATTYEQYF
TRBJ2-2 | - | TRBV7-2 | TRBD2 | TGTGCCAGCAGCTTTAGCGGGGGCTCCCGCAACACCGGGGAGCTGTTTTTT | CASSFSGGSRNTGELFF
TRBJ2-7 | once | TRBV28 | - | TGTGCCAGCAGTTCAAGCCCCCACTACGAGCAGTACTTC | CASSSSPHYEQYF
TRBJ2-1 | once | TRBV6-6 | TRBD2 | TGTGCCAGCCTTACTAGCGGCGCCTACAATGAGCAGTTCTTC | CASLTSGAYNEQFF
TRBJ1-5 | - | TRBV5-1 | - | TGCGCCAGCAGCATTTTACCAGGTAACAATCAGCCCCAGCATTTT | CASSILPGNNQPQHF
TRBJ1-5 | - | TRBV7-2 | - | TGTGCCAGCAGCTTAGGGGGGGGGAATCAGCCCCAGCATTTT | CASSLGGGNQPQHF
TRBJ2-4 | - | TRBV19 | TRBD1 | TGTGCCAGTAGTCCCGATCGACAGGGCAACATTCAGTACTTC | CASSPDRQGNIQYF
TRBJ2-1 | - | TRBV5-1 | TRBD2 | TGCGCCAGCAGCCAACTAGCGGGAGCCTACAATGAGCAGTTCTTC | CASSQLAGAYNEQFF
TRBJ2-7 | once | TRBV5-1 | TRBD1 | TGCGCCAGCAGCTTCGGACAGGGGTCCTACGAGCAGTACTTC | CASSFGQGSYEQYF
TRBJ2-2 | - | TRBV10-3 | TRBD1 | TGTGCCATCAATGACAGGGCGAACACCGGGGAGCTGTTTTTT | CAINDRANTGELFF
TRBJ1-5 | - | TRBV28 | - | TGTGCCAGCAGCTCCCCCGGGACGCTCTATCAGCCCCAGCATTTT | CASSSPGTLYQPQHF
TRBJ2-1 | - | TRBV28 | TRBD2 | TGTGCCAGCAGGACGGGGGGAGCGGAAAACTACAATGAGCAGTTCTTC | CASRTGGAENYNEQFF
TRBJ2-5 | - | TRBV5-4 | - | TGTGCCAGTCGCCGTGGGGGTTCGGAGACCCAGTACTTC | CASRRGGSETQYF
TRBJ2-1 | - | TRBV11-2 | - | TGTGCCAGCAGCTTTGGTCCATGGGGTGACAATGAGCAGTTCTTC | CASSFGPWGDNEQFF
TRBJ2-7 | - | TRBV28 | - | TGTGCCAGCAGTTTTGTCTTAGACAGGCAGTACTTC | CASSFVLDRQYF
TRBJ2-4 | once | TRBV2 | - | TGTGCCAGCAGTTCCCCCGGGAGCCAGCAGTACTTC | CASSSPGSQQYF